This entry lists 27 T cell receptor beta chains sequenced from one sample in a study of T cells in localized non-small cell lung cancer (dated by TCRdb to 2018 to 2020). Preparation of the library involved the immunoSEQ multiplex PCR assay. Not all clones reach the TCRdb copy of this immuneACCESS table, which keeps in-frame sequences only. Checked studies attribute under half of the gap to unresolved V genes and leave the rest unexplained. A total of some 10,000 clones appear in this sample, about 85% of them only once. The top ten clones comprise 8.6% of the sample. The sample in question was peripheral blood, obtained before any cancer treatment. The receptors were sampled from a male donor older than 55 with stage III lung adenocarcinoma.

The rearrangement joins TRBV5-1 to TRBJ1-1; no clear D gene. V was pared by 0 bases and J by 5 bases, with 11 bases between. CDR3 length: 14 residues. From germline, CDR1 is SGHRS and CDR2 YFSETQ. The DNA of the CDR3 is TGCGCCAGCAGCTTGGAGAAGGGAATTACTGAAGCTTTCTTT. Amino acids: CASSLEKGITEAFF.

V gene TRBV5-1 combines with J gene TRBJ2-1; D assignment may be TRBD1 or TRBD2 (5 bases each). This CDR3 is 15 amino acids long. Germline values: CDR1 SGHRS, CDR2 YFSETQ. Trimming stripped 1 base from V and 4 bases from J, with 12 bases between. This chain's CDR3 is CASSLRGENYNEQFF. The CDR3 nucleotides are TGCGCCAGCAGCTTGAGAGGGGAGAATTACAATGAGCAGTTCTTC.

In DNA, the CDR3 is TGTGCCAGTAGTATAGGCAGGGGCCGAACTGAAGCTTTCTTT. Amino acids: CASSIGRGRTEAFF. This chain links TRBV19 with TRBJ1-1, with TRBD1 as a possible D gene (6 bases). The germline V gene encodes CDR1 LNHDA and CDR2 SQIVND (reference sequence). CDR3 length: 14 residues. V was trimmed by 1 base and J by 5 bases, leaving 11 bases between them. The full variable domain, rest sourced from reference TRBV19 and TRBJ1-1, is DGGITQSPKYLFRKEGQNVTLSCEQNLNHDAMYWYRQDPGQGLRLIYYSQIVNDFQKGDIAEGYSVSREKKESFPLTVTSAQKNPTAFYLCASSIGRGRTEAFFGQGTRLTVV.

V and J are TRBV6-5 and TRBJ1-1; D remains ambiguous. This CDR3 is 15 amino acids long. Germline CDR1 and CDR2: MNHEY and SVGAGI. Trimming shortened V by 0 bases and J by 0 bases, and 8 bases separated the two germline ends. Written as DNA, the CDR3 is TGTGCCAGCAGTTACTCGAAGCTTATGAACACTGAAGCTTTCTTT. Translated, it gives CASSYSKLMNTEAFF.

This rearrangement joins TRBV19 to TRBJ1-2, with TRBD1 identical over 9 bases. Losses at the gene ends were 7 bases for V and 4 bases for J; bases not matched to a gene: 7. CDR3 length: 14 amino acids. The germline gives CDR1 LNHDA, CDR2 SQIVND (reference sequence). The CDR3 loop reads CASTKTGGSYGYTF. The CDR3 nucleotides read TGTGCCAGTACGAAGACAGGGGGTTCCTATGGCTACACCTTC.

The chain carries TRBV6-5 and TRBJ1-2; D gene unclear. CDR3 size: 13 residues. Per germline, CDR1 MNHEY and CDR2 SVGAGI. The germline V and J ends were trimmed by 6 bases and 2 bases, with 10 bases remaining between them. For the CDR3, the DNA is TGTGCCAGCAGCTCCGGGAACAACTATGGCTACACCTTC. Protein product: CASSSGNNYGYTF.

This clone was recorded only once. The chain combines TRBV10-3 with TRBJ1-1; unclear D gene. The CDR3 consists of 13 residues. Germline V gene data show CDR1 as ENHRY and CDR2 as SYGVKD. Between the trimmed V and J ends, which lost 0 bases and 3 bases, there was a span of 5 bases. CDR3 DNA sequence: TGTGCCATCAGTGAGTCGGGGTACACTGAAGCTTTCTTT. Translated: CAISESGYTEAFF.

The V and J genes are TRBV7-3 and TRBJ2-2; possibly TRBD2 for D (6 bases). Looked up from germline, CDR1 is SGHTA and CDR2 is FQGTGA. The CDR3 extends over 15 amino acids. V was clipped by 5 bases and J by 4 bases, with 14 bases between them. The CDR3, as DNA: TGTGCCAGCAGCCTAATCGCGGGGCCCACCGGGGAGCTGTTTTTT. As protein: CASSLIAGPTGELFF.

The chain uses TRBV7-9 and TRBJ2-2; a weak D match, TRBD2 (8 bases). Trimming stripped 5 bases from V and 7 bases from J, with 14 bases between. This CDR3 has 14 residues. Germline loops: CDR1 SEHNR, CDR2 FQNEAQ (reference sequence). The DNA of the CDR3 is TGTGCCAGCAGCCCGGGAGGGGGCGTCGGGGAGCTGTTTTTT. Translated, it gives CASSPGGGVGELFF.

DNA for the CDR3: TGTGCCAGCAGCGGAGCGGGGGCGGGCAGGGATACGCAGTATTTT. This codes for CASSGAGAGRDTQYF. This chain uses TRBV9 with TRBJ2-3; 8 bases line up with TRBD2. V lost 3 bases, J lost 6 bases, and 9 bases stayed unmatched. Germline CDR1 SGDLS, CDR2 YYNGEE. The CDR3 loop spans 15 amino acids.

This CDR3 reads CASRTDISGNTIYF. In DNA form, the CDR3 reads TGTGCCAGCAGGACTGACATCTCTGGAAACACCATATATTTT. The rearrangement joins TRBV6-1 to TRBJ1-3; no firm D call. From germline, CDR1 is MNHNS and CDR2 SASEGT. V lost 6 bases and J 0 bases, leaving 9 bases between the germline ends. This CDR3 has 14 amino acids.

Of note for this clone: Other DNA sequences of this sample code for an identical CDR3. The CDR3: CATSRDRGNTEAFF. The CDR3 DNA reads as TGTGCCACCAGCAGGGACAGGGGGAACACTGAAGCTTTCTTT. V is TRBV15 and J is TRBJ1-1, with 9 bases identical to TRBD1. J lost 1 base, V lost 3 bases, and 0 bases had no gene match. Germline V CDR1 and CDR2: LNHNV, YYDKDF (reference sequence). The CDR3 contains 14 residues.

The gene calls are TRBV5-4 and TRBJ2-1; no firm D call. V gave up 2 bases and J gave up 7 bases, with 13 bases separating them. CDR3 size: 14 residues. The germline CDR1 and CDR2 sequences are SGHNT and YYREEE (reference sequence). The CDR3 loop is CASSLSQSRNEQFF. CDR3 bases: TGTGCCAGCAGCTTATCACAATCTCGGAATGAGCAGTTCTTC.

CDR3 in amino acids: CASSAQGGAVWSNEQFF. The DNA for the CDR3 is TGTGCCAGCAGCGCCCAGGGAGGGGCCGTGTGGTCCAATGAGCAGTTCTTC. The V gene is TRBV9, the J gene TRBJ2-1; 7 bases map to TRBD2. CDR1 is SGDLS and CDR2 is YYNGEE in the germline V gene. The CDR3 consists of 17 residues. The junction had 15 bases not matched to a gene; V was cut back by 3 bases and J by 6 bases.

The chain employs TRBV5-8 and TRBJ1-1, with a weak D call TRBD1 (6 bases). This CDR3 is built from 16 residues. Germline CDR1 and CDR2: SGHTS and YDEGEE. V was pared by 5 bases and J by 1 base, with 18 bases between. The CDR3 DNA reads as TGTGCCAGCAGGTGGAAAACAGGGTGGAGGAACACTGAAGCTTTCTTT. Protein: CASRWKTGWRNTEAFF.

The chain uses TRBV19 and TRBJ1-1, with 8 bases identical to TRBD1. CDR3 size: 16 residues. The V gene's germline CDR1 is LNHDA and CDR2 SQIVND (reference sequence). J gave up 6 bases and V 5 bases, and 14 bases lay outside the gene matches. DNA of the CDR3: TGTGCCAGTAGTTCTCCCGGGACAGGTCTTGGGGCTGAAGCTTTCTTT. Its translation is CASSSPGTGLGAEAFF. The full variable domain, completed using reference TRBV19 and TRBJ1-1, is DGGITQSPKYLFRKEGQNVTLSCEQNLNHDAMYWYRQDPGQGLRLIYYSQIVNDFQKGDIAEGYSVSREKKESFPLTVTSAQKNPTAFYLCASSSPGTGLGAEAFFGQGTRLTVV.

The chain uses TRBV19 and TRBJ2-7; perhaps TRBD2 as D (6 bases). The V end lost 6 bases, the J end lost 4 bases, and 10 bases lay between the germline ends. The CDR3 extends over 12 amino acids. Germline V gives CDR1 LNHDA, CDR2 SQIVND (reference sequence). CDR3 in DNA: TGTGCCAGTAGCTCCCGGGGGTACGAGCAGTACTTC. Residues: CASSSRGYEQYF.

This clone was found a few times. This chain joins TRBV7-2 and TRBJ1-6; no definite D call. The CDR3 length is 13 residues. Germline V gene sequence: CDR1 SGHTA, CDR2 FQGNSA. Trimming took off 5 bases at V and 12 bases at J, with 14 bases between the two ends. The CDR3 spells CASSPGRHLPLHF. CDR3 nucleotides: TGTGCCAGCAGCCCCGGACGGCACTTACCCCTCCACTTT. The full variable domain, rest sourced from reference TRBV7-2 and TRBJ1-6, is GAGVSQSPSNKVTEKGKDVELRCDPISGHTALYWYRQSLGQGLEFLIYFQGNSAPDKSGLPSDRFSAERTGGSVSTLTIQRTQQEDSAVYLCASSPGRHLPLHFGNGTRLTVT.

The chain couples TRBV5-1 to TRBJ2-2; D not certain. Trimming pared 0 bases from V and 5 bases from J, leaving 11 bases between. Germline V lookup: CDR1 SGHRS, CDR2 YFSETQ. CDR3 length equals 15 residues. The CDR3 DNA sequence: TGCGCCAGCAGCTTGGAGGCCAGAGAGACCGGGGAGCTGTTTTTT. Its translation is CASSLEARETGELFF.

The sample holds a few counts of this clone. The chain couples TRBV5-1 to TRBJ2-7; 9 bases map to TRBD1. CDR1 SGHRS and CDR2 YFSETQ come from the germline V gene. This CDR3 has 15 residues. V dropped 4 bases and J dropped 7; count of bases not matched to a gene: 12. The CDR3 region is CASSAREDRGKEQYF. The CDR3 nucleotides are TGCGCCAGCAGCGCGAGGGAGGACAGGGGCAAGGAGCAGTACTTC.

V gene TRBV7-2 combines with J gene TRBJ2-3; 13 bases fit TRBD2. Germline trimming cut 2 bases from V and 0 bases from J; bases unmatched to any gene: 8. There are 19 residues in the CDR3. Germline CDR1 reads SGHTA; CDR2 reads FQGNSA. The CDR3 reads CASSLFGTSGVVSTDTQYF. The CDR3 DNA reads TGTGCCAGCAGCTTATTTGGGACTAGCGGGGTAGTTAGCACAGATACGCAGTATTTT. The full variable domain, completed using reference TRBV7-2 and TRBJ2-3, is GAGVSQSPSNKVTEKGKDVELRCDPISGHTALYWYRQSLGQGLEFLIYFQGNSAPDKSGLPSDRFSAERTGGSVSTLTIQRTQQEDSAVYLCASSLFGTSGVVSTDTQYFGPGTRLTVL.

In its sample, this clone was seen once. The chain uses TRBV19 and TRBJ1-1; D is unclear. The V end lost 1 base, the J end lost 8 bases, and 23 bases lay between the germline ends. This CDR3 is 17 amino acids long. Looked up from germline, CDR1 is LNHDA and CDR2 is SQIVND (reference sequence). As DNA, the CDR3 is TGTGCCAGTAGTATAGGCCCCTGGGGAGGCAGAAGGGCCGAAGCTTTCTTT. It encodes CASSIGPWGGRRAEAFF.

The chain uses TRBV14 and TRBJ2-7; D is uncertain. The V gene lost 4 bases and the J gene lost 4 bases, with 11 bases spanning the gap. The CDR3 extends over 13 amino acids. Germline loops: CDR1 SGHDN, CDR2 FVKESK. CDR3 protein: CASSLSGQYEQYF. The CDR3 bases are TGTGCCAGCAGCCTCTCGGGTCAGTACGAGCAGTACTTC.

Turning to this clone: The same CDR3 can be traced to other DNA sequences in this sample. This sequence joins TRBV19 and TRBJ1-4, with D possibly TRBD1 on 5 matching bases. The germline V and J ends were trimmed by 5 bases and 7 bases, with 17 bases remaining between them. There are 15 residues in the CDR3. Looked up from germline, CDR1 is LNHDA and CDR2 is SQIVND (reference sequence). The CDR3 DNA reads TGTGCCAGTAGTCCCTTTCCGGGGCTCGGTGAAAAACTGTTTTTT. Translated, it gives CASSPFPGLGEKLFF.

This clone is large by share. The chain carries TRBV11-2 and TRBJ2-7; possible D gene TRBD2, 6 bases. From germline, CDR1 is SGHAT and CDR2 FQNNGV. V shed 5 bases and J shed 6 bases, with 11 bases lying between them. The CDR3 spans 12 residues. The CDR3 coding sequence is TGTGCCAGCAGCCCGTACGGGAGCGAGCAGTACTTC. As protein: CASSPYGSEQYF.

With regard to this clone: The sample has other DNA sequences that encode this CDR3 too. The rearrangement uses TRBV4-2 and TRBJ1-6, with TRBD1 identical over 9 bases. The CDR3 runs 17 residues. After removal of 1 base from V and 6 bases from J, the junction contained 7 bases not matched to a gene. Per germline, CDR1 LGHNA and CDR2 YNFKEQ. The CDR3 is CASSQGFRDRANSPLHF. CDR3 bases: TGTGCCAGCAGCCAAGGTTTTCGGGACAGGGCTAATTCACCCCTCCACTTT.

This chain joins TRBV19 and TRBJ1-6; D unclear. CDR1 LNHDA and CDR2 SQIVND come from the germline V gene (reference sequence). Trimming removed 3 bases at V and 3 bases at J, with 6 bases between. The CDR3 has 14 amino acids. The CDR3 DNA follows: TGTGCCAGTAGTATTCAAGGCTATAATTCACCCCTCCACTTT. Amino acids: CASSIQGYNSPLHF. The complete variable domain, with remaining parts taken from reference TRBV19 and TRBJ1-6, reads DGGITQSPKYLFRKEGQNVTLSCEQNLNHDAMYWYRQDPGQGLRLIYYSQIVNDFQKGDIAEGYSVSREKKESFPLTVTSAQKNPTAFYLCASSIQGYNSPLHFGNGTRLTVT.